The 15 T cell receptor beta chains listed next were all sequenced from one sample in a study of Ad26.COV2.S vaccination and SARS-CoV-2 variants. Treatment noted: around 19 received Ad26.COV2.S at low or high dose, single or two shots; about five received placebo; per-sample allocation not given. Day 63 after the first injection of vaccine or placebo was the sampling time. Produced via immunoSEQ multiplex PCR; TCRdb's table is partial and in-frame only. The sample records some 340,000 clones, about 86% being singletons. The sample consisted of peripheral blood, taken in a trial of Ad26.COV2.S vaccine versus placebo. The receptor source for this set is a person between 18 and 59 years old who received the Ad26.COV2.S COVID-19 vaccine or a placebo.

The gene calls are TRBV18 and TRBJ2-5; D gene uncertain. With 2 bases removed from V and 1 base from J, the gap between germline ends came to 11 bases. The CDR3 extends over 15 amino acids. Germline assignment: CDR1 KGHSH and CDR2 LQKENI. The CDR3 nucleotides read TGTGCCAGCTCACCAGTCGAACTCCGCCAAGAGACCCAGTACTTC. Protein: CASSPVELRQETQYF.

The gene calls are TRBV9 and TRBJ1-2; D is unresolved. The germline V gene encodes CDR1 SGDLS and CDR2 YYNGEE. V lost 0 bases, J lost 7 bases, and 13 bases lay in between. The CDR3 is 14 amino acids. DNA for the CDR3: TGTGCCAGCAGCGTAGTCCCAGAGGTAACTGGCTACACCTTC. Encoded protein: CASSVVPEVTGYTF.

This chain joins TRBV2 and TRBJ2-1, with D possibly matching TRBD2 (5 bases). The CDR3 runs 14 residues. The V and J ends lost 5 bases and 0 bases respectively, with 8 bases between them. The germline gives CDR1 SNHLY, CDR2 FYNNEI. The CDR3 protein is CASSFAGSYNEQFF. For the CDR3, the DNA is TGTGCCAGCAGTTTTGCGGGCTCCTACAATGAGCAGTTCTTC.

This clone has at least ten counts. The CDR3 nucleotides read TGTGCCAGCAGCTTAGGGCAGGGGGCTTATAACTATGGCTACACCTTC. Its translation is CASSLGQGAYNYGYTF. The chain recombines TRBV5-4 with TRBJ1-2, with 8 bases that match TRBD1. The CDR3 is made up of 16 amino acids. Germline CDR1 reads SGHNT; CDR2 reads YYREEE (reference sequence). The V and J ends lost 2 bases and 1 base, in that order; junction bases with no gene match: 7.

V is TRBV25-1 and J is TRBJ1-4, with 9 positions matching TRBD1. This CDR3 contains 15 residues. Germline loops: CDR1 MGHDK, CDR2 SYGVNS. The J segment lost 8 bases and the V segment lost 2 bases, leaving 6 bases of the junction unmatched. CDR3 nucleotides: TGTGCCAGCAGTGAACCCGGGACAGGGTTGGAAAAACTGTTTTTT. Protein product: CASSEPGTGLEKLFF.

This chain links TRBV19 with TRBJ1-1, with D maybe TRBD1 (5 bases). V gave up 6 bases and J gave up 10 bases, with 18 bases separating them. Germline CDR1 reads LNHDA; CDR2 reads SQIVND (reference sequence). The CDR3 consists of 13 residues. The CDR3 bases are TGTGCCAGTAGCGGGACCTCTTACCAGAGAGCTTTCTTT. Protein sequence: CASSGTSYQRAFF. Looking up the rest from reference TRBV19 and TRBJ1-1 gives the full variable domain: DGGITQSPKYLFRKEGQNVTLSCEQNLNHDAMYWYRQDPGQGLRLIYYSQIVNDFQKGDIAEGYSVSREKKESFPLTVTSAQKNPTAFYLCASSGTSYQRAFFGQGTRLTVV.

The chain uses TRBV4-2 and TRBJ1-4; a weak D match, TRBD1 (6 bases). Trimming took 3 bases from V and 8 from J, leaving 16 bases between them. Germline CDR1 and CDR2: LGHNA and YNFKEQ. The CDR3 extends over 15 amino acids. This CDR3 reads CASSHPSGGREKLFF. CDR3 DNA: TGTGCCAGCAGCCACCCTAGCGGGGGGCGCGAAAAACTGTTTTTT.

This chain connects TRBV4-1 to TRBJ2-2, with TRBD1 identical over 8 bases. Looked up from germline, CDR1 is MGHRA and CDR2 is YSYEKL. The CDR3 covers 14 residues. After removal of 4 bases from V and 8 bases from J, the junction contained 6 bases not matched to a gene. The CDR3 loop is CASSPGQARGELFF. CDR3 nucleotide sequence: TGCGCCAGCAGCCCGGGACAGGCCAGGGGGGAGCTGTTTTTT.

The J gene is TRBJ1-2, the V gene TRBV7-8; the D is unclear. In germline, CDR1 is SGHVS, CDR2 FQNEAQ. The CDR3 extends over 17 amino acids. V was clipped by 4 bases and J by 5 bases, with 23 bases between them. The CDR3 coding sequence is TGTGCCAGCAGCTCCCTGTTGGGCGAAGAATCACTGTATGGCTACACCTTC. This encodes CASSSLLGEESLYGYTF. Based on the CDR3 plus reference TRBV7-8 and TRBJ1-2, the full variable domain is GAGVSQSPRYKVAKRGQDVALRCDPISGHVSLFWYQQALGQGPEFLTYFQNEAQLDKSGLPSDRFFAERPEGSVSTLKIQRTQQEDSAVYLCASSSLLGEESLYGYTFGSGTRLTVV.

This clone was observed a few times. V is TRBV5-6 and J is TRBJ2-5, with 8 bases that match TRBD1. The CDR3 consists of 13 residues. The V segment lost 6 bases and the J segment 5 bases; nucleotides outside the gene matches: 6. Germline-derived CDR1 and CDR2 are SGHDT and YYEEEE. The CDR3 protein is CASTYRGWETQYF. CDR3 in DNA: TGTGCCAGCACCTACAGGGGGTGGGAGACCCAGTACTTC.

The chain uses TRBV5-4 and TRBJ1-4, with D possibly TRBD1 on 5 matching bases. V gave up 2 bases and J gave up 4 bases, with 12 bases separating them. The germline V gene has CDR1 SGHNT and CDR2 YYREEE (reference sequence). The CDR3 sequence is 15 residues long. CDR3 region: CASSFSAGNNEKLFF. For the CDR3, the DNA is TGTGCCAGCAGCTTTAGCGCAGGGAATAATGAAAAACTGTTTTTT. The complete variable domain, with remaining parts taken from reference TRBV5-4 and TRBJ1-4, reads ETGVTQSPTHLIKTRGQQVTLRCSSQSGHNTVSWYQQALGQGPQFIFQYYREEENGRGNFPPRFSGLQFPNYSSELNVNALELDDSALYLCASSFSAGNNEKLFFGSGTQLSVL.

The J gene is TRBJ2-5, the V gene TRBV6-5, with TRBD1 matching 11 bases. V lost 2 bases, J lost 5 bases, and 7 bases stayed unmatched. The CDR3 contains 16 residues. The germline CDR1 and CDR2 sequences are MNHEY and SVGAGI. CDR3 DNA: TGTGCCAGCAGTTACAACGGACAGGGGGCTACTGAGACCCAGTACTTC. Translated, it gives CASSYNGQGATETQYF.

This chain connects TRBV5-1 to TRBJ1-4, with 9 bases identical to TRBD1. The CDR3 runs 21 residues. The V and J ends lost 2 bases and 3 bases, in that order; junction bases with no gene match: 20. Looked up from germline, CDR1 is SGHRS and CDR2 is YFSETQ. CDR3 protein: CASSLVGRDRVFLWANEKLFF. The CDR3 DNA reads as TGCGCCAGCAGCTTAGTGGGGCGGGACAGGGTATTTCTTTGGGCTAATGAAAAACTGTTTTTT.

The genes are TRBV27 and TRBJ1-2; TRBD1 agrees at 11 bases. V lost 4 bases to trimming and J lost 3 bases; unmatched junction nucleotides: 4. This CDR3 is 15 amino acids long. CDR1 is MNHEY and CDR2 is SMNVEV in the germline V gene (reference sequence). The CDR3 DNA reads as TGTGCCAGCAGTTCCCCGGGACAGGGGGACTATGGCTACACCTTC. Translation gives CASSSPGQGDYGYTF.

The chain carries TRBV6-5 and TRBJ1-1; no firm D call. This CDR3 is built from 15 residues. The V end was cut by 6 bases, the J end by 1 base, with 15 bases between. Germline values: CDR1 MNHEY, CDR2 SVGAGI. For the CDR3, the DNA is TGTGCCAGCAGAAGAAAGACTCGCCAGAACACTGAAGCTTTCTTT. It yields the protein CASRRKTRQNTEAFF.